The rows below give T cell receptor beta chains drawn from one sample of a study of cytomegalovirus exposure and HLA in healthy donors. Sequenced by immunoSEQ multiplex PCR; TCRdb stores in-frame clones only, minus some. The sample lists approximately 190,000 clones, approximately 81% occurring once. The sample taken for sequencing was PBMCs. Receptor source: a man in his forties or fifties in good health and CMV-seronegative. Each CDR3 is given with its conserved first and last residue. The order of the fields is D gene, clone size, J gene, V gene, CDR3 protein, CDR3 DNA. The D gene is left open where the match is weak. Only some rows state a clone size, as once, few, many or a class for expanded clones.

NA,NA,TRBJ2-6,TRBV5-1,CASSLEAGTGANVLTF,TGCGCCAGCAGCTTGGAGGCAGGGACTGGGGCCAACGTCCTGACTTTC
NA,once,TRBJ1-1,TRBV11-2,CASSLDGTANTEAFF,TGTGCCAGCAGCTTAGATGGCACCGCGAACACTGAAGCTTTCTTT
TRBD1,many,TRBJ2-5,TRBV5-6,CASSSRQGKETQYF,TGTGCCAGCAGCTCCCGACAGGGGAAGGAGACCCAGTACTTC
TRBD1,NA,TRBJ2-1,TRBV7-8,CASSTRTGGDNEQFF,TGTGCCAGCAGCACAAGGACAGGGGGGGACAATGAGCAGTTCTTC
NA,NA,TRBJ1-2,TRBV7-3,CASSSGSAPTF,TGTGCCAGCAGCTCCGGGTCCGCCCCCACCTTC
TRBD1,NA,TRBJ1-1,TRBV7-9,CASSASGTGVQGAFF,TGTGCCAGCAGCGCCTCCGGGACAGGGGTTCAGGGAGCTTTCTTT
TRBD1,NA,TRBJ1-3,TRBV5-1,CASSTDRGDTIYF,TGCGCCAGCAGCACCGACAGGGGTGACACCATATATTTT
NA,NA,TRBJ1-5,TRBV5-1,CASSLTTDQPQHF,TGCGCCAGCAGCTTGACGACAGATCAGCCCCAGCATTTT
NA,NA,TRBJ1-2,TRBV7-6,CASSPTGIHGYTF,TGTGCCAGCAGCCCCACAGGGATTCATGGCTACACCTTC
NA,NA,TRBJ2-7,TRBV7-2,CASSLLGGDEQYF,TGTGCCAGCAGCCTATTAGGAGGGGACGAGCAGTACTTC
TRBD2,NA,TRBJ2-7,TRBV4-2,CASSHVEGAGGPGYEQYF,TGTGCCAGCAGCCATGTCGAAGGGGCGGGGGGGCCTGGCTACGAGCAGTACTTC
NA,few,TRBJ1-5,TRBV30,CAWRGQGANQPQHF,TGTGCCTGGAGAGGCCAGGGCGCCAATCAGCCCCAGCATTTT
NA,NA,TRBJ2-7,TRBV19,CASSPGDDGDYEQYF,TGTGCCAGTAGTCCAGGGGACGACGGCGACTACGAGCAGTACTTC
TRBD1,NA,TRBJ1-6,TRBV15,CATSRPTGTGDRPYNSPLHF,TGTGCCACCAGCAGACCTACCGGGACAGGGGATCGACCCTATAATTCACCCCTCCACTTT
TRBD1,NA,TRBJ2-3,TRBV18,CASSPLQGSTDTQYF,TGTGCCAGCTCACCTTTACAGGGGAGCACAGATACGCAGTATTTT
TRBD1,NA,TRBJ1-6,TRBV2,CASNRDSKNSPLHF,TGTGCCAGCAACAGGGACAGCAAAAATTCACCCCTCCACTTT
NA,NA,TRBJ2-5,TRBV5-5,CASSPAGSGETQYF,TGTGCCAGCAGCCCTGCGGGGTCTGGAGAGACCCAGTACTTC
TRBD2,NA,TRBJ2-7,TRBV13,CASRPTSGGSYEQYF,TGTGCCAGCAGACCGACTAGCGGGGGATCCTACGAGCAGTACTTC
NA,NA,TRBJ1-1,TRBV5-8,CASSFPGVPGNTEAFF,TGTGCCAGCAGCTTTCCCGGGGTTCCAGGAAACACTGAAGCTTTCTTT
TRBD2,NA,TRBJ2-3,TRBV6-6,CASGGGGTDTQYF,TGTGCCAGCGGCGGGGGGGGCACAGATACGCAGTATTTT
NA,NA,TRBJ1-3,TRBV7-2,CASSSSRDTGNTIYF,TGTGCCAGCAGCTCAAGCCGGGACACGGGAAACACCATATATTTT
NA,NA,TRBJ2-5,TRBV7-2,CASSPTRQVAYGTQYF,TGTGCCAGCAGCCCGACCCGACAAGTGGCGTATGGGACCCAGTACTTC
NA,once,TRBJ2-1,TRBV9,CASSAEEGFHNEQFF,TGTGCCAGCAGCGCCGAGGAGGGTTTCCACAATGAGCAGTTCTTC
TRBD1,NA,TRBJ1-3,TRBV4-1,CASSYGQGYGNTIYF,TGCGCCAGCAGCTACGGACAGGGCTATGGAAACACCATATATTTT
TRBD1,NA,TRBJ1-2,TRBV9,CASSARQGGGYTF,TGTGCCAGCAGCGCTCGACAGGGGGGAGGCTACACCTTC
NA,few,TRBJ1-1,TRBV19,CASSIRVNTEAFF,TGTGCCAGTAGTATACGGGTGAACACTGAAGCTTTCTTT
TRBD2,NA,TRBJ2-1,TRBV5-6,CASSLGLADNEQFF,TGTGCCAGCAGCTTGGGACTAGCGGACAATGAGCAGTTCTTC
TRBD2,NA,TRBJ2-3,TRBV2,CASSKTSGTDTQYF,TGTGCCAGCAGTAAGACTAGCGGAACAGATACGCAGTATTTT
TRBD2,NA,TRBJ2-3,TRBV4-3,CASSQVRGGFQAQYF,TGCGCCAGCAGCCAAGTCCGGGGGGGCTTCCAAGCGCAGTATTTT
NA,NA,TRBJ1-2,TRBV7-9,CASSSSYRDLYYGYTF,TGTGCCAGCAGCTCCAGCTACCGGGACTTGTATTATGGCTACACCTTC
TRBD1,NA,TRBJ2-4,TRBV19,CASSSRDRGKNIQYF,TGTGCCAGTAGCAGCCGGGACAGGGGTAAAAACATTCAGTACTTC